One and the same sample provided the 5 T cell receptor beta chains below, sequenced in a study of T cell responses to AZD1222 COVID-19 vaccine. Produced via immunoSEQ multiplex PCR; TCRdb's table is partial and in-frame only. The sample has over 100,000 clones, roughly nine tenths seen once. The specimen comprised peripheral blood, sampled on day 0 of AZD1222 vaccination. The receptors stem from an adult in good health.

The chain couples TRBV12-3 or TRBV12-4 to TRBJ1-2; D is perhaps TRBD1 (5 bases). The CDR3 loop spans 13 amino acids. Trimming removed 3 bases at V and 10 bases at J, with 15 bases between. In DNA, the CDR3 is TGTGCCAGCAGTTTGGATATAGGGGCAGACTACACCTTC. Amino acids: CASSLDIGADYTF.

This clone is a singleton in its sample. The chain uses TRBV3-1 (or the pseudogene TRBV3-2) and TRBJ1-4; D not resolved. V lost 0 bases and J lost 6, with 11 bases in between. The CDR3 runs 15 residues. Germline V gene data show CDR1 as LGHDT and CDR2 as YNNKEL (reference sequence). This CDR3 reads CASSQERAGDEKLFF. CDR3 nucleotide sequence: TGTGCCAGCAGCCAAGAACGAGCCGGGGATGAAAAACTGTTTTTT.

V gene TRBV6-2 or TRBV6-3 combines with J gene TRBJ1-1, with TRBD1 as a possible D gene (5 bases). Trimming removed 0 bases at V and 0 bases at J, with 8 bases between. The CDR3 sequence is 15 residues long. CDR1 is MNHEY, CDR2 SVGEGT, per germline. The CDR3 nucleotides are TGTGCCAGCAGTTACTCGGGGACCCTGAACACTGAAGCTTTCTTT. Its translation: CASSYSGTLNTEAFF.

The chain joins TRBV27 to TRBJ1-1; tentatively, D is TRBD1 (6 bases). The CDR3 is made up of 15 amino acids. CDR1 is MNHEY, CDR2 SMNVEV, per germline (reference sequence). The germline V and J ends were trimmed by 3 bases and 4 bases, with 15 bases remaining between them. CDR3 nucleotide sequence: TGTGCCAGCAGTTTCGGTGGGGGCCTCCCCACTGAAGCTTTCTTT. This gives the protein CASSFGGGLPTEAFF.

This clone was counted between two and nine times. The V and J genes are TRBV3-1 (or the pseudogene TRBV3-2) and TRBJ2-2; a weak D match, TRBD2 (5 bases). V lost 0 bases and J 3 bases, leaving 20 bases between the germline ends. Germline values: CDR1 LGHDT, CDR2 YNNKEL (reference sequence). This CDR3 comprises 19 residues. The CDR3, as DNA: TGTGCCAGCAGCCAAGAGAGGGTTCGAGTTGCCATGGACACCGGGGAGCTGTTTTTT. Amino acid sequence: CASSQERVRVAMDTGELFF.